The TCR beta chain under discussion was sequenced for a study of PD-1 blockade in mismatch repair-deficient tumors. The wider study: Patients had over ten mismatch repair-deficient cancer types and were previously treated and progressing.

Profiled with immunoSEQ multiplex PCR; TCRdb holds only in-frame clones, not every one. The table shows 35,000 to 40,000 clones, with roughly 77% occurring only once. All patients were mismatch repair deficient, assessed by either PCR or immunohistochemistry. The CDR3 consists of 16 residues. The V gene's germline CDR1 is SGHVS and CDR2 FQNEAQ. V dropped 0 bases and J dropped 2 bases, with 12 bases sitting between them. This TCR was recovered from an adult with mismatch repair-deficient cancer. The chain combines TRBV7-8 with TRBJ2-3, with a possible D match to TRBD1 (5 bases). The sequencing used peripheral blood, collected 4 weeks after starting pembrolizumab. The CDR3 loop is CASSLAWTRATDTQYF. The CDR3 region has the DNA TGTGCCAGCAGCTTAGCTTGGACCAGGGCCACAGATACGCAGTATTTT.